The 19 T cell receptor beta chains reported below all come from one sample, sequenced in a study of cytomegalovirus exposure and HLA in healthy donors. Amplification used 60 Vbeta primers and 13 Jbeta primers. Using immunoSEQ multiplex PCR, the repertoire was profiled, and TCRdb retains in-frame clones only, with some absent. Of some 110,000 clones in the sample, 76% were seen once. Source material: PBMCs. The receptors stem from a man aged 35 to 55 in good health and CMV-seropositive.

This sequence joins TRBV19 and TRBJ1-5; D ambiguous. Germline V gene lookup returns CDR1 LNHDA and CDR2 SQIVND (reference sequence). The CDR3 covers 14 residues. Trimming took off 1 base at V and 3 bases at J, with 7 bases between the two ends. Here the CDR3 DNA reads TGTGCCAGTAGTATAGTTCCTACCAATCAGCCCCAGCATTTT. Residues: CASSIVPTNQPQHF.

The chain combines TRBV4-1 with TRBJ1-2; TRBD1 aligns across 9 bases. Looked up from germline, CDR1 is MGHRA and CDR2 is YSYEKL. V shed 0 bases, J shed 4 bases, and the junction held 6 bases outside the gene matches. The CDR3 contains 16 residues. CDR3 nucleotides: TGCGCCAGCAGCCAAGAAAAGGGACAGGGACTCTATGGCTACACCTTC. It yields the protein CASSQEKGQGLYGYTF.

The chain carries TRBV18 and TRBJ1-2; D remains ambiguous. The length of the CDR3 is 14 residues. In germline, CDR1 is KGHSH, CDR2 LQKENI. The V gene lost 3 bases and the J gene lost 5 bases, with 13 bases spanning the gap. CDR3 in amino acids: CASSPREMIYGYTF. CDR3 coding DNA: TGTGCCAGCTCACCTAGAGAGATGATATATGGCTACACCTTC.

The chain combines TRBV19 with TRBJ1-4; a weak D match, TRBD1 (5 bases). Germline V lookup: CDR1 LNHDA, CDR2 SQIVND (reference sequence). This CDR3 has 14 amino acids. V lost 2 bases and J lost 8, with 12 bases in between. CDR3: CASSIRGFGEKLFF. The CDR3 bases are TGTGCCAGTAGTATACGGGGGTTCGGGGAAAAACTGTTTTTT. The entire variable domain, with the rest obtained from reference TRBV19 and TRBJ1-4, is as follows: DGGITQSPKYLFRKEGQNVTLSCEQNLNHDAMYWYRQDPGQGLRLIYYSQIVNDFQKGDIAEGYSVSREKKESFPLTVTSAQKNPTAFYLCASSIRGFGEKLFFGSGTQLSVL.

The chain is built from TRBV10-1 and TRBJ2-7; 10 bases are a match to TRBD1. Trimming cost V 2 bases and J 7 bases; bases outside gene matches: 14. The CDR3 consists of 17 residues. Germline V gives CDR1 WNHNN, CDR2 SYGVQD (reference sequence). Here the CDR3 reads CASSEQWGTGAFREQYF. CDR3 sequence (DNA): TGCGCCAGCAGTGAGCAGTGGGGGACAGGGGCGTTTCGGGAGCAGTACTTC.

J is TRBJ1-1 and V is TRBV7-9; 7 nucleotides agree with TRBD1. Germline V gives CDR1 SEHNR, CDR2 FQNEAQ (reference sequence). The CDR3 contains 14 residues. The junction had 3 bases not matched to a gene; V was cut back by 5 bases and J by 0 bases. The CDR3 sequence: CASSPGQLNTEAFF. The DNA of the CDR3 is TGTGCCAGCAGCCCGGGACAGCTGAACACTGAAGCTTTCTTT.

In this sample, this clone turned up a few times. V gene TRBV5-6 combines with J gene TRBJ1-4, with 7 bases that match TRBD1. The CDR3 is 14 amino acids. Trimming removed 0 bases from V and 6 bases from J; junction bases left unmatched: 2. The V gene's germline CDR1 is SGHDT and CDR2 YYEEEE. The CDR3 loop is CASSLGQGDEKLFF. CDR3 DNA sequence: TGTGCCAGCAGCTTGGGGCAGGGGGATGAAAAACTGTTTTTT.

V is TRBV27 and J is TRBJ2-3; TRBD1 aligns across 8 bases. This CDR3 is built from 13 residues. Germline V gene sequence: CDR1 MNHEY, CDR2 SMNVEV (reference sequence). V lost 5 bases, J lost 5 bases, and 3 bases stayed unmatched. This CDR3 reads CASSLGTGDTQYF. In DNA form, the CDR3 reads TGTGCCAGCAGTCTTGGGACAGGAGATACGCAGTATTTT.

This clone has just a few counts. V and J are TRBV6-5 and TRBJ1-1, with 10 positions matching TRBD1. CDR3 length equals 15 residues. Germline assignment: CDR1 MNHEY and CDR2 SVGAGI. The V gene end was trimmed by 7 bases and the J gene end by 5 bases; junction bases not matched to a gene: 10. In DNA form, the CDR3 reads TGTGCCAGCACCTTGGACAGGGGGAGACGGACTGAAGCTTTCTTT. Its translation is CASTLDRGRRTEAFF.

The gene calls are TRBV30 and TRBJ2-5, with D perhaps TRBD1 (6 bases). CDR3 length: 13 amino acids. The ends were cut back, 4 bases at V and 2 bases at J, with 11 bases in the middle. The germline V gene encodes CDR1 GTSNPN and CDR2 SVGIG (reference sequence). The CDR3 DNA reads as TGTGCCTGGAACAGGGTACCGCAAGAGACCCAGTACTTC. As protein: CAWNRVPQETQYF. Drawing the rest from reference TRBV30 and TRBJ2-5, the complete variable domain is SQTIHQWPATLVQPVGSPLSLECTVEGTSNPNLYWYRQAAGRGLQLLFYSVGIGQISSEVPQNLSASRPQDRQFILSSKKLLLSDSGFYLCAWNRVPQETQYFGPGTRLLVL.

V and J are TRBV6-5 and TRBJ1-5; D is perhaps TRBD1 (6 bases). V was pared by 6 bases and J by 5 bases, with 14 bases between. The length of the CDR3 is 14 residues. Germline V lookup: CDR1 MNHEY, CDR2 SVGAGI. CDR3 sequence (DNA): TGTGCCAGCAGCTGGGGGCAGGGACATCAGCCCCAGCATTTT. The encoded protein is CASSWGQGHQPQHF.

V and J are TRBV7-2 and TRBJ1-6; tentatively, D is TRBD1 (5 bases). CDR1 is SGHTA, CDR2 FQGNSA, per germline. The CDR3 totals 15 residues. V was trimmed by 2 bases and J by 6 bases, leaving 11 bases between them. The CDR3 DNA follows: TGTGCCAGCAGCTTAATCTCCGGGGGTAATTCACCCCTCCACTTT. This gives the protein CASSLISGGNSPLHF.

The gene calls are TRBV7-9 and TRBJ2-2; D gene unclear. Germline V gene lookup returns CDR1 SEHNR and CDR2 FQNEAQ (reference sequence). With 5 bases removed from V and 2 bases from J, the gap between germline ends came to 6 bases. The CDR3 spans 13 residues. Here the CDR3 reads CASSIVNTGELFF. CDR3 in DNA: TGTGCCAGCAGCATTGTAAACACCGGGGAGCTGTTTTTT.

V usage is TRBV27 and J usage is TRBJ2-2; 7 nucleotides agree with TRBD1. The germline gives CDR1 MNHEY, CDR2 SMNVEV (reference sequence). V trimming: 8 bases; J trimming: 6 bases; junction bases outside the gene matches: 9. The CDR3 loop spans 14 amino acids. The chain's CDR3 is CASWDRLSAGELFF. CDR3 sequence (DNA): TGTGCCAGCTGGGACAGATTATCCGCCGGGGAGCTGTTTTTT.

This rearrangement joins TRBV21-1 to TRBJ1-5; the table's D call, TRBD1, was not checked against the DNA. TRBV21-1 counts as a pseudogene. This CDR3 is built from 15 residues. For the CDR3, the DNA is TGTGCCAGCAGAAACCGGGCAGGGAACAATCAGCCCCAGCATTTT. Its translation: CASRNRAGNNQPQHF.

V gene TRBV6-6 combines with J gene TRBJ2-3; TRBD1 matches 10 bases. The trim removed 11 bases at V and 3 bases at J, leaving 5 bases unmatched. The germline gives CDR1 MNHNY, CDR2 SVGAGI (reference sequence). This CDR3 spans 13 amino acids. CDR3 amino acids: CAASGQGTDTQYF. The CDR3, as DNA: TGTGCCGCCTCGGGACAGGGGACAGATACGCAGTATTTT.

The chain joins TRBV4-1 to TRBJ1-1; a possible D gene is TRBD1 (6 bases). V lost 0 bases to trimming and J lost 11 bases, with 13 bases between them. Per the germline V gene, CDR1 is MGHRA and CDR2 is YSYEKL. The CDR3 sequence is 13 residues long. DNA for the CDR3: TGCGCCAGCAGCCAAGAAAGGGACATCTCCGCTTTCTTT. Protein: CASSQERDISAFF.

There are a few counts of this clone. The V gene is TRBV7-8, the J gene TRBJ2-7; 12 bases are a match to TRBD2. CDR1 is SGHVS and CDR2 is FQNEAQ in the germline V gene. CDR3 length: 14 residues. With V trimmed by 4 bases and J by 5 bases, 3 bases remained unmatched. CDR3 DNA sequence: TGTGCCAGCAGCTCCACTAGCGGGAGGAACGAGCAGTACTTC. This encodes CASSSTSGRNEQYF.

The chain carries TRBV6-1 and TRBJ1-2; 8 nucleotides agree with TRBD1. Germline V gene data show CDR1 as MNHNS and CDR2 as SASEGT. After removal of 6 bases from V and 4 bases from J, the junction contained 10 bases not matched to a gene. There are 15 residues in the CDR3. The CDR3 DNA follows: TGTGCCAGCAGGCCCGGACAGGGAGGGATCTATGGCTACACCTTC. It yields the protein CASRPGQGGIYGYTF.